The clone carrying this TCR beta chain has ten or more counts. This entry comes from a study of T cells in Graves' hyperthyroidism and ophthalmopathy. At the level of the study: Peripheral blood samples were taken at initial diagnosis, prior to any treatment.

Amplification targeted TCR beta CDR3 regions from RNA transcripts. The HTBI primer set drove a first-round RT-PCR of the TCR CDR3. In TCRdb, the multiplex PCR reads were re-called with MiXCR into one record per CDR3 protein. In the table there are some 650,000 distinct CDR3 sequences, approximately 15% of which are singletons. This CDR3 has 15 amino acids. Germline V gene data show CDR1 as DFQATT and CDR2 as SNEGSKA (reference sequence). The V gene lost 0 bases and the J gene lost 4 bases, with 15 bases spanning the gap. Pregnant or lactating patients were excluded, as were those with uncontrolled infection or other autoimmune disease. Thyroid ultrasound, orbital computed tomography, clinical symptoms, and serum thyroxine and TRAb underpinned diagnoses.

Sequencing was performed on blood. The V gene is TRBV20-1, the J gene TRBJ2-5; the D call may be TRBD1 or TRBD2 (6 bases each). The clonotype comes from a woman aged 40 to 55 with Graves' ophthalmopathy. The CDR3 sequence: CSARDDGGLIETQYF. The CDR3 DNA follows: TGCAGTGCTAGAGATGATGGGGGGCTTATAGAGACCCAGTACTTC.